These 8 T cell receptor beta chains came from one sample sequenced in a study of cytomegalovirus exposure and HLA in healthy donors. PCR was performed using 60 Vbeta and 13 Jbeta primers. This table comes from immunoSEQ multiplex PCR, and its TCRdb copy is limited to in-frame clones, with some not included. The sample lists 55,000 to 75,000 clones; 70% to 75% were seen once. Sequencing was performed on PBMCs. These receptors were collected from a man aged 25-45 years in good health and CMV-seropositive.

This clone occurred a few times. The chain has TRBV7-9 and TRBJ1-1, with D tentatively TRBD1 (6 bases). The V end lost 4 bases, the J end lost 2 bases, and 8 bases lay between the germline ends. Germline V gene data show CDR1 as SEHNR and CDR2 as FQNEAQ (reference sequence). The CDR3 is made up of 13 amino acids. The CDR3 is CASSWGPNTEAFF. For the CDR3, the DNA is TGTGCCAGCAGCTGGGGGCCTAACACTGAAGCTTTCTTT.

The chain couples TRBV7-9 to TRBJ1-3; no definite D call. V lost 3 bases to trimming and J lost 0 bases, with 6 bases between them. The CDR3 spans 14 residues. The germline V gene encodes CDR1 SEHNR and CDR2 FQNEAQ (reference sequence). The CDR3: CASSFPDSGNTIYF. DNA of the CDR3: TGTGCCAGCAGCTTTCCAGACTCTGGAAACACCATATATTTT. Based on the CDR3 plus reference TRBV7-9 and TRBJ1-3, the full variable domain is DTGVSQNPRHKITKRGQNVTFRCDPISEHNRLYWYRQTLGQGPEFLTYFQNEAQLEKSRLLSDRFSAERPKGSFSTLEIQRTEQGDSAMYLCASSFPDSGNTIYFGEGSWLTVV.

The chain is built from TRBV15 and TRBJ1-2; possibly TRBD1 for D (6 bases). V was pared by 3 bases and J by 4 bases, with 6 bases between. Per the germline V gene, CDR1 is LNHNV and CDR2 is YYDKDF (reference sequence). The CDR3 runs to 12 residues. The chain's CDR3 is CATSRDSYGYTF. CDR3 in DNA: TGTGCCACCAGCAGGGACAGCTATGGCTACACCTTC.

V usage is TRBV28 and J usage is TRBJ2-1; D not certain. Trimming took 3 bases from V and 15 from J, leaving 15 bases between them. CDR1 and CDR2 (germline): MDHEN, SYDVKM. CDR3 size: 12 residues. This chain's CDR3 is CASSFAGCDRFF. CDR3 nucleotides: TGTGCCAGCAGTTTTGCCGGTTGTGATCGGTTCTTC.

V and J are TRBV11-3 and TRBJ2-5; TRBD2 might be the D (7 bases). The V gene lost 5 bases and the J gene lost 3 bases, with 16 bases spanning the gap. Germline loops: CDR1 SGHNT, CDR2 YENEEA. The CDR3 spans 15 residues. The CDR3 here is CASSASRGAKETQYF. The CDR3 bases are TGTGCCAGCAGCGCCTCTCGGGGGGCGAAAGAGACCCAGTACTTC.

The chain employs TRBV27 and TRBJ2-7, with TRBD1 identical over 9 bases. The CDR3 has 17 amino acids. V was clipped by 4 bases and J by 4 bases; unmatched bases: 14. CDR1 is MNHEY and CDR2 is SMNVEV in the germline V gene (reference sequence). The chain's CDR3 is CASSSGTGSVVLYEQYF. The DNA of the CDR3 is TGTGCCAGCAGTTCGGGGACAGGGAGTGTTGTTTTATACGAGCAGTACTTC.

The chain carries TRBV27 and TRBJ2-2, with unresolved D. The CDR3 totals 15 residues. V was cut by 2 bases and J by 2 bases, with 9 bases left in between. The germline V gene has CDR1 MNHEY and CDR2 SMNVEV (reference sequence). CDR3 nucleotide sequence: TGTGCCAGCAGTTTAGGGCGCAGAAACACCGGGGAGCTGTTTTTT. Its translation: CASSLGRRNTGELFF.

The CDR3 DNA follows: TGTGCCAGCAGCGTAGGGTCAGGGGTGAACACTGAAGCTTTCTTT. Its translation: CASSVGSGVNTEAFF. The chain carries TRBV9 and TRBJ1-1; possibly TRBD1 for D (6 bases). With 0 bases removed from V and 0 bases from J, the gap between germline ends came to 9 bases. The V gene's germline CDR1 is SGDLS and CDR2 YYNGEE. The CDR3 runs 15 residues.